A selection of T cell receptor beta chains follows, all from one sample in a study of cytomegalovirus exposure and HLA in healthy donors. The method was immunoSEQ multiplex PCR; TCRdb's version includes in-frame clones alone and lacks a portion of them. The sample lists under 200,000 clones, approximately 86% occurring once. The sample consisted of PBMCs. The receptors were gathered from a woman aged 18-29 years in good health and CMV-seronegative. Both conserved end residues are part of each CDR3. Fields, in order: D gene, V gene, J gene, clone size, CDR3 protein, CDR3 DNA. D genes are given only for firm matches. A row's size may be missing; if present it is once, few, many or a size class.

D: NA; V: TRBV7-9; J: TRBJ1-1; size: once; CDR3: CASSLEGHGEAFF; DNA: TGTGCCAGCAGCTTAGAGGGACACGGGGAAGCTTTCTTT
D: NA; V: TRBV9; J: TRBJ2-3; size: NA; CDR3: CASSVEPGGSTDTQYF; DNA: TGTGCCAGCAGCGTAGAGCCAGGGGGGAGCACAGATACGCAGTATTTT
D: TRBD1; V: TRBV7-9; J: TRBJ1-2; size: NA; CDR3: CASSRATGTRGIGYTF; DNA: TGTGCCAGCAGCCGAGCGACAGGGACGAGGGGGATTGGCTACACCTTC
D: TRBD1; V: TRBV4-3; J: TRBJ1-4; size: NA; CDR3: CASSSRTGGKEKLFF; DNA: TGCGCCAGCAGCTCCCGGACAGGGGGCAAGGAAAAACTGTTTTTT
D: NA; V: TRBV25-1; J: TRBJ1-3; size: NA; CDR3: CASSDPSGNTIYF; DNA: TGTGCCAGCAGTGACCCCAGTGGAAACACCATATATTTT
D: TRBD1; V: TRBV5-6; J: TRBJ2-5; size: NA; CDR3: CASSLWAGGLQETQYF; DNA: TGTGCCAGCAGCTTGTGGGCAGGGGGTCTCCAAGAGACCCAGTACTTC
D: NA; V: TRBV30; J: TRBJ2-1; size: NA; CDR3: CAWSPRLRGATYNEQFF; DNA: TGTGCCTGGAGTCCCCGCCTCCGGGGGGCCACCTACAATGAGCAGTTCTTC
D: TRBD1; V: TRBV18; J: TRBJ1-3; size: NA; CDR3: CASSPVRRDRGSGNTIYF; DNA: TGTGCCAGCTCACCAGTTCGACGGGACAGGGGCTCTGGAAACACCATATATTTT
D: TRBD1; V: TRBV6-6; J: TRBJ2-2; size: NA; CDR3: CASSPDRADTGELFF; DNA: TGTGCCAGCAGTCCCGACAGGGCGGATACCGGGGAGCTGTTTTTT
D: TRBD2; V: TRBV4-1; J: TRBJ2-1; size: NA; CDR3: CASTRSGDPSYNEQFF; DNA: TGCGCCAGCACCCGGAGCGGGGACCCGTCCTACAATGAGCAGTTCTTC
D: NA; V: TRBV9; J: TRBJ1-2; size: NA; CDR3: CASRNSEGRRYTF; DNA: TGTGCCAGCAGAAACAGCGAGGGTAGGCGCTACACCTTC
D: NA; V: TRBV7-3; J: TRBJ2-6; size: NA; CDR3: CASSPLSSGANVLTF; DNA: TGTGCCAGCAGCCCTCTGAGCTCTGGGGCCAACGTCCTGACTTTC
D: NA; V: TRBV9; J: TRBJ1-4; size: NA; CDR3: CASSEEGIDVGEKLFF; DNA: TGTGCCAGCAGCGAGGAGGGAATAGATGTAGGTGAAAAACTGTTTTTT
D: NA; V: TRBV6-5; J: TRBJ1-1; size: NA; CDR3: CASTTHSGNTEAFF; DNA: TGTGCCAGCACCACACACTCAGGGAACACTGAAGCTTTCTTT
D: TRBD1; V: TRBV6-6; J: TRBJ1-4; size: NA; CDR3: CASLGQGSEKLFF; DNA: TGTGCCAGCCTGGGACAGGGGAGCGAAAAACTGTTTTTT
D: TRBD1; V: TRBV6-5; J: TRBJ1-1; size: NA; CDR3: CASKGQTEAFF; DNA: TGTGCCAGCAAGGGACAGACTGAAGCTTTCTTT
D: NA; V: TRBV19; J: TRBJ2-2; size: NA; CDR3: CASRVSGTGRVNTGELFF; DNA: TGTGCCAGCCGCGTCAGCGGGACAGGTCGTGTTAACACCGGGGAGCTGTTTTTT
D: NA; V: TRBV10-3; J: TRBJ2-7; size: NA; CDR3: CATADGNPGGEQYF; DNA: TGTGCCACCGCGGACGGAAATCCTGGAGGCGAGCAGTACTTC
D: TRBD2; V: TRBV4-2; J: TRBJ2-1; size: NA; CDR3: CASSQGLAESSYNEQFF; DNA: TGTGCCAGCAGCCAGGGACTAGCGGAGAGCTCCTACAATGAGCAGTTCTTC
D: TRBD1; V: TRBV4-3; J: TRBJ1-2; size: once; CDR3: CASSQAGQGLHGYTF; DNA: TGCGCCAGCAGCCAAGCGGGACAGGGACTGCATGGCTACACCTTC
D: TRBD2; V: TRBV5-6; J: TRBJ2-7; size: NA; CDR3: CASSSLAGTTYEQYF; DNA: TGTGCCAGCAGCTCACTAGCGGGGACTACCTACGAGCAGTACTTC
D: NA; V: TRBV9; J: TRBJ2-5; size: NA; CDR3: CASSVALEETQYF; DNA: TGTGCCAGCAGCGTAGCTCTCGAAGAGACCCAGTACTTC
D: NA; V: TRBV4-3; J: TRBJ1-2; size: once; CDR3: CASSQDLGGVFSDGGGYTF; DNA: TGCGCCAGCAGCCAAGATTTGGGAGGGGTTTTTTCGGACGGCGGGGGCTACACCTTC
D: NA; V: TRBV11-2; J: TRBJ1-1; size: NA; CDR3: CASSLVLQQEAFF; DNA: TGTGCCAGCAGCTTAGTGTTACAGCAAGAAGCTTTCTTT
D: NA; V: TRBV19; J: TRBJ1-4; size: NA; CDR3: CASQRGSWEKLFF; DNA: TGTGCCAGTCAGAGGGGGTCTTGGGAAAAACTGTTTTTT
D: TRBD2; V: TRBV5-6; J: TRBJ2-1; size: NA; CDR3: CASSYLQAPGRVF; DNA: TGTGCCAGCAGCTATCTACAGGCCCCCGGGAGGGTCTTC
D: NA; V: TRBV5-1; J: TRBJ1-4; size: once; CDR3: CASASNFNEKLFF; DNA: TGCGCCAGCGCTTCGAACTTTAATGAAAAACTGTTTTTT
D: NA; V: TRBV5-1; J: TRBJ1-5; size: NA; CDR3: CASSLEGTGGQPQHF; DNA: TGCGCCAGCAGCTTGGAGGGCACCGGGGGTCAGCCCCAGCATTTT
D: NA; V: TRBV28; J: TRBJ1-2; size: NA; CDR3: CASSSSSREGNYGYTF; DNA: TGTGCCAGCAGTTCGTCCTCGAGAGAGGGTAACTATGGCTACACCTTC
D: TRBD1; V: TRBV5-1; J: TRBJ1-2; size: NA; CDR3: CASSTQYRGSEGYTF; DNA: TGCGCCAGCAGCACTCAATACAGGGGAAGCGAAGGCTACACCTTC
D: TRBD1; V: TRBV29-1; J: TRBJ1-4; size: NA; CDR3: CSVEEARDRVEKLFF; DNA: TGCAGCGTTGAAGAGGCCCGGGACAGGGTTGAAAAACTGTTTTTT
D: NA; V: TRBV19; J: TRBJ1-5; size: once; CDR3: CASSLGWQGGQPQHF; DNA: TGTGCCAGTAGTCTGGGTTGGCAGGGAGGTCAGCCCCAGCATTTT
D: NA; V: TRBV7-6; J: TRBJ2-5; size: few; CDR3: CASSLGAEETQYF; DNA: TGTGCCAGCAGCTTGGGAGCGGAAGAGACCCAGTACTTC
D: NA; V: TRBV6-5; J: TRBJ1-2; size: NA; CDR3: CASSRQSSYGYTF; DNA: TGTGCCAGCAGTCGACAGTCCTCCTATGGCTACACCTTC
D: NA; V: TRBV18; J: TRBJ1-5; size: NA; CDR3: CASSPRRQDNQPQHF; DNA: TGTGCCAGCTCACCACGGCGACAGGACAATCAGCCCCAGCATTTT
D: TRBD1; V: TRBV5-4; J: TRBJ1-1; size: NA; CDR3: CASSPDRVAMNTEAFF; DNA: TGTGCCAGCAGCCCGGACAGGGTCGCTATGAACACTGAAGCTTTCTTT
D: TRBD2; V: TRBV18; J: TRBJ2-3; size: NA; CDR3: CASSPLSGGPSTDTQYF; DNA: TGTGCCAGCTCACCACTAAGCGGGGGCCCTAGCACAGATACGCAGTATTTT
D: NA; V: TRBV7-2; J: TRBJ2-3; size: NA; CDR3: CADGAQGRDTQYF; DNA: TGTGCCGACGGAGCACAAGGAAGGGATACGCAGTATTTT
D: TRBD1; V: TRBV11-3; J: TRBJ2-7; size: few; CDR3: CASSGPGQASYEQYF; DNA: TGTGCCAGCAGCGGCCCGGGACAGGCCTCCTACGAGCAGTACTTC
D: NA; V: TRBV6-1; J: TRBJ2-7; size: NA; CDR3: CASSAVRNEQYF; DNA: TGTGCCAGCAGCGCCGTCAGGAACGAGCAGTACTTC
D: NA; V: TRBV14; J: TRBJ1-3; size: NA; CDR3: CASSPLSGNTIYF; DNA: TGTGCCAGCAGCCCATTGTCTGGAAACACCATATATTTT
D: NA; V: TRBV7-9; J: TRBJ1-5; size: NA; CDR3: CASSDTNQPQHF; DNA: TGTGCCAGCAGCGACACCAATCAGCCCCAGCATTTT
D: NA; V: TRBV10-1; J: TRBJ2-7; size: NA; CDR3: CASSDPEQGSYEQYF; DNA: TGCGCCAGCAGTGACCCCGAACAGGGCTCCTACGAGCAGTACTTC
D: TRBD1; V: TRBV29-1; J: TRBJ1-5; size: NA; CDR3: CSVSQDRTNQPQHF; DNA: TGCAGCGTGAGCCAGGACAGGACTAATCAGCCCCAGCATTTT
D: TRBD2; V: TRBV4-3; J: TRBJ2-3; size: few; CDR3: CASSQGLAGADTQYF; DNA: TGCGCCAGCAGCCAAGGACTAGCCGGGGCAGATACGCAGTATTTT
D: TRBD1; V: TRBV6-6; J: TRBJ1-3; size: NA; CDR3: CASSRQGASSTIYF; DNA: TGTGCCAGCAGTAGACAGGGGGCTTCGAGCACCATATATTTT
D: TRBD1; V: TRBV27; J: TRBJ2-3; size: NA; CDR3: CASSPMGTGTDTQYF; DNA: TGTGCCAGTTCTCCTATGGGGACAGGCACAGATACGCAGTATTTT
D: NA; V: TRBV11-3; J: TRBJ2-1; size: NA; CDR3: CASANRILGDNEQFF; DNA: TGTGCCAGCGCAAACAGGATACTTGGTGACAATGAGCAGTTCTTC
D: NA; V: TRBV10-3; J: TRBJ1-1; size: NA; CDR3: CAISLDTGSTEAFF; DNA: TGTGCCATCAGTTTGGATACAGGGTCCACTGAAGCTTTCTTT
D: TRBD2; V: TRBV5-1; J: TRBJ2-7; size: NA; CDR3: CASSPRTSGSYEQYF; DNA: TGCGCCAGCAGCCCGCGGACTAGCGGCTCCTACGAGCAGTACTTC
D: NA; V: TRBV23-1; J: TRBJ2-5; size: NA; CDR3: CASSPTRWETQYF; DNA: TGCGCCAGCAGTCCGACTAGATGGGAGACCCAGTACTTC
D: NA; V: TRBV27; J: TRBJ2-7; size: NA; CDR3: CASSLSGRGYEQYF; DNA: TGTGCCAGCAGTTTATCTGGACGGGGCTACGAGCAGTACTTC
D: TRBD2; V: TRBV9; J: TRBJ2-2; size: NA; CDR3: CASSGTSGPHTGELFF; DNA: TGTGCCAGCAGCGGGACTAGCGGCCCCCACACCGGGGAGCTGTTTTTT
D: TRBD2; V: TRBV5-1; J: TRBJ2-3; size: NA; CDR3: CASSLAEGGTQYF; DNA: TGCGCCAGCAGCTTGGCCGAGGGAGGGACGCAGTATTTT
D: NA; V: TRBV30; J: TRBJ1-1; size: NA; CDR3: CAWTEDTEAFF; DNA: TGTGCCTGGACTGAGGACACTGAAGCTTTCTTT
D: TRBD1; V: TRBV5-1; J: TRBJ2-7; size: NA; CDR3: CASSLVQRTGGGEQYF; DNA: TGCGCCAGCAGCTTGGTCCAACGGACAGGCGGTGGAGAGCAGTACTTC
D: NA; V: TRBV4-3; J: TRBJ1-4; size: NA; CDR3: CASSQGVGRGMANEKLFF; DNA: TGCGCCAGCAGCCAAGGGGTTGGTAGGGGGATGGCTAATGAAAAACTGTTTTTT